This TCR beta chain was identified during a study of blood T cell repertoires in COVID-19. The CDR3 loop spans 15 amino acids. V lost 3 bases, J lost 8 bases, and 14 bases stayed unmatched. Germline CDR1 SQVTM, CDR2 ANQGSEA. In the original analysis: It was from reference gene primer amplification that nucleated cell counts were estimated. The protocol was immunoSEQ multiplex PCR, while the TCRdb copy is restricted to in-frame clones and leaves out a portion. Clone size and V and J calls were adopted from that table, with D and trimming inferred from the DNA. Here the sample spans under 200,000 clones, approximately 80% being singletons.

This TCR derives from an older woman with acute COVID-19. This chain uses TRBV29-1 with TRBJ1-2, with TRBD1 matching 8 bases. The specimen was PBMCs or T cells enriched from blood (not recorded which). The CDR3 coding sequence is TGCAGCGTTGATGCCTCCGAATGGACAGGGAGGGGCTACACCTTC. Translating gives CSVDASEWTGRGYTF.